This TCR beta chain is drawn from a study of blood T cell repertoires in COVID-19. In the study overall: The cDNA or gDNA used as material had been derived from T cells, B-cell-depleted T cells, or PBMCs.

This clone has more than one count but fewer than ten. The V gene's germline CDR1 is SGHRS and CDR2 YFSETQ. Trimming removed 2 bases from V and 1 base from J, with 6 bases in between. CDR3 size: 13 residues. Enrollees, about 18 to 95 years old, lived in about two dozen US areas. Exposed volunteers were people who met a COVID-19 case within 2 weeks before study entry. As processed by the authors: Scientists estimated how many nucleated cells there were by amplifying reference gene primers. Using immunoSEQ multiplex PCR, the repertoire was profiled, and TCRdb retains in-frame clones only, with some absent. V and J calls plus clone size are reproduced from that table; the DNA served to infer D and trimming. The sample lists 120,000 to 150,000 clones, roughly nine tenths occurring once.

Sequencing input: PBMCs or T cells enriched from blood (not recorded which). J is TRBJ1-1 and V is TRBV5-1; possibly TRBD1 for D (5 bases). The TCR comes from a woman between 40 and 50 years old who had been exposed to COVID-19. This CDR3 is CASSFTGNTEAFF. CDR3 in DNA: TGCGCCAGCAGCTTCACAGGGAACACTGAAGCTTTCTTT.